Presented here are 30 T cell receptor beta chains from one specimen sequenced in a study of beta chain features in type 1 diabetes. Sequencing targeted expressed TCRB transcripts, as all isolated RNA had been reverse transcribed. The table came from immunoSEQ multiplex PCR; TCRdb's copy has only in-frame clones and leaves some out. The sample includes 350,000 to 450,000 clones, about 14% of them seen just once. The source material was naive CD4+ T cells from blood. These TCRs come from a woman aged 18 to 35 in good health.

This clone has a handful of counts. The chain's CDR3 is CASTSRGRPEQFF. The CDR3 region has the DNA TGTGCCAGCACCTCCCGGGGTCGTCCTGAGCAGTTCTTC. V is TRBV11-3 and J is TRBJ2-1, with D possibly being TRBD2 (5 bases). Germline values: CDR1 SGHNT, CDR2 YENEEA. The CDR3 consists of 13 residues. The V end lost 7 bases, the J end lost 9 bases, and 16 bases lay between the germline ends.

This clone has only a few counts. This rearrangement joins TRBV19 to TRBJ2-7; tentatively, D is TRBD1 (6 bases). Per the germline V gene, CDR1 is LNHDA and CDR2 is SQIVND (reference sequence). V was trimmed by 5 bases and J by 1 base, leaving 15 bases between them. There are 15 residues in the CDR3. The CDR3 nucleotides read TGTGCCAGTAGTCTGGGGGCCTTAACTTCCTACGAGCAGTACTTC. Protein product: CASSLGALTSYEQYF.

This clone was seen only a few times. V is TRBV25-1 and J is TRBJ1-1; TRBD1 is a possible D gene (6 bases). Germline V gene lookup returns CDR1 MGHDK and CDR2 SYGVNS. Trimming cost V 6 bases and J 3 bases, with 17 bases left between them. The CDR3 runs 15 residues. CDR3 sequence: CASRPAGDGYTEAFF. The DNA of the CDR3 is TGTGCCAGCAGACCAGCAGGGGATGGGTACACTGAAGCTTTCTTT.

The chain links TRBV4-1 to TRBJ2-5, with 8 bases matching TRBD1. The V and J ends lost 0 bases and 5 bases, in that order; junction bases with no gene match: 11. The CDR3 is 17 residues long. Germline-derived CDR1 and CDR2 are MGHRA and YSYEKL. CDR3 coding DNA: TGCGCCAGCAGCCAAGATTACGAGACAGGGGTCGGGGAGACCCAGTACTTC. It translates to CASSQDYETGVGETQYF.

The gene calls are TRBV29-1 and TRBJ1-5, with TRBD1 matching 9 bases. V shed 7 bases, J shed 7 bases, and the junction held 8 bases outside the gene matches. In germline, CDR1 is SQVTM, CDR2 ANQGSEA. The CDR3 runs to 13 residues. The chain's CDR3 is CSARTGDGQPQHF. DNA of the CDR3: TGCAGCGCCAGGACAGGGGACGGGCAGCCCCAGCATTTT.

This chain connects TRBV27 to TRBJ2-5; 14 nucleotides line up with TRBD2. The CDR3 has 18 residues. CDR1 and CDR2 from the germline V gene are MNHEY and SMNVEV (reference sequence). The V segment lost 5 bases and the J segment 5 bases; nucleotides outside the gene matches: 13. The CDR3 sequence is CASSRIGTSGGKGETQYF. In nucleotides, the CDR3 is TGTGCCAGCAGTCGGATCGGGACTAGCGGGGGAAAAGGGGAGACCCAGTACTTC.

A few counts support this clone. V is TRBV5-4 and J is TRBJ2-1; 10 positions agree with TRBD2. V gave up 5 bases and J gave up 6 bases; unmatched junction bases: 8. CDR1 and CDR2 (germline): SGHNT, YYREEE (reference sequence). This CDR3 spans 15 amino acids. DNA of the CDR3: TGTGCCAGCAGACGGCTAGCGGGAGTTGGCAATGAGCAGTTCTTC. Residues: CASRRLAGVGNEQFF.

The chain carries TRBV29-1 and TRBJ1-2; 9 bases align to TRBD1. This CDR3 is 11 amino acids long. Losses at the gene ends were 4 bases for V and 8 bases for J; bases not matched to a gene: 2. CDR1 SQVTM and CDR2 ANQGSEA come from the germline V gene. The CDR3 protein is CSVGDREGYTF. The CDR3 DNA sequence: TGCAGCGTTGGGGACAGGGAGGGCTACACCTTC.

This clone was picked up a small number of times. The chain carries TRBV18 and TRBJ1-1; 9 positions match TRBD1. The CDR3 is made up of 13 amino acids. The germline gives CDR1 KGHSH, CDR2 LQKENI. The V gene end was trimmed by 6 bases and the J gene end by 8 bases; junction bases not matched to a gene: 7. The CDR3, as DNA: TGTGCCAGCTCCCTGACAGGGGGAGAAGAAGCTTTCTTT. Its protein is CASSLTGGEEAFF.

This clone was recorded a few times. The rearrangement uses TRBV29-1 and TRBJ2-1, with D unclear. V was trimmed by 7 bases and J by 5 bases, leaving 6 bases between them. Germline CDR1 and CDR2: SQVTM and ANQGSEA. This CDR3 is 10 amino acids long. CDR3 coding DNA: TGCAGCGCCACAGACAATGAGCAGTTCTTC. It specifies CSATDNEQFF.

Only a few counts were recorded for this clone. The chain uses TRBV6-4 and TRBJ2-3; 8 bases fit TRBD1. Unmatched junction bases numbered 2, after V lost 9 bases and J lost 0 bases. The CDR3 loop spans 13 amino acids. Germline V lookup: CDR1 MRHNA, CDR2 SNTAGT. DNA of the CDR3: TGTGCCAGTCGACAGGGGAGCACAGATACGCAGTATTTT. Protein: CASRQGSTDTQYF.

This chain uses TRBV9 with TRBJ2-1; 8 bases fit TRBD2. Germline V gives CDR1 SGDLS, CDR2 YYNGEE. The CDR3 runs 15 residues. V shed 4 bases, J shed 5 bases, and the junction held 8 bases outside the gene matches. Written as DNA, the CDR3 is TGTGCCAGCAGCCAGATACTAGCGGCCAACAATGAGCAGTTCTTC. Translated, it gives CASSQILAANNEQFF.

The chain combines TRBV6-6 with TRBJ1-2; maybe TRBD1 (5 bases). This CDR3 is 13 amino acids long. The germline V and J ends were trimmed by 6 bases and 5 bases, with 13 bases remaining between them. Germline V gene sequence: CDR1 MNHNY, CDR2 SVGAGI (reference sequence). This CDR3 is CASSSDSVYGYTF. The CDR3 coding sequence is TGTGCCAGCAGCTCAGACAGTGTATATGGCTACACCTTC.

The genes are TRBV4-1 and TRBJ2-1, with TRBD2 matching 15 bases. The J segment lost 7 bases and the V segment lost 4 bases, leaving 2 bases of the junction unmatched. From germline, CDR1 is MGHRA and CDR2 YSYEKL. The CDR3 covers 15 residues. The CDR3 protein is CASSRGTSGRNEQFF. The CDR3 nucleotides read TGCGCCAGCAGCCGTGGGACTAGCGGGAGGAATGAGCAGTTCTTC.

The chain joins TRBV7-9 to TRBJ2-3, with a tentative D call TRBD2 (5 bases). The CDR3 contains 16 residues. V was cut by 5 bases and J by 3 bases, with 18 bases left in between. In germline, CDR1 is SEHNR, CDR2 FQNEAQ (reference sequence). CDR3 coding DNA: TGTGCCAGCAGCCGCTTAGCCGGGAATCCGACAGATACGCAGTATTTT. Its protein is CASSRLAGNPTDTQYF. The entire variable domain, with the rest obtained from reference TRBV7-9 and TRBJ2-3, is as follows: DTGVSQNPRHKITKRGQNVTFRCDPISEHNRLYWYRQTLGQGPEFLTYFQNEAQLEKSRLLSDRFSAERPKGSFSTLEIQRTEQGDSAMYLCASSRLAGNPTDTQYFGPGTRLTVL.

The sample holds a few counts of this clone. The chain employs TRBV30 and TRBJ2-6; no clear D gene. Trimming stripped 7 bases from V and 0 bases from J, with 4 bases between. This CDR3 comprises 12 residues. Germline V gives CDR1 GTSNPN, CDR2 SVGIG (reference sequence). The CDR3, as DNA: TGTGCCTTTCACTCTGGGGCCAACGTCCTGACTTTC. Translating gives CAFHSGANVLTF.

The sample holds a few counts of this clone. V is TRBV5-6 and J is TRBJ2-7; 9 bases match TRBD1. The V gene's germline CDR1 is SGHDT and CDR2 YYEEEE. The CDR3 loop spans 15 amino acids. V was clipped by 3 bases and J by 0 bases; unmatched bases: 4. CDR3 DNA sequence: TGTGCCAGCAGCTACCGGGACAGGGTCTCCTACGAGCAGTACTTC. It encodes CASSYRDRVSYEQYF.

This clone was counted a few times. The CDR3 here is CSVYEEKLFF. The CDR3 DNA reads TGCAGTGTGTATGAGGAAAAACTGTTTTTT. The V and J genes are TRBV20-1 and TRBJ1-4, with no clear D. Trimming removed 7 bases at V and 8 bases at J, with 8 bases between. Germline CDR1 and CDR2: DFQATT and SNEGSKA (reference sequence). The CDR3 loop spans 10 amino acids.

The gene calls are TRBV29-1 and TRBJ1-1, with 7 bases matching TRBD1. The CDR3 has 14 residues. The V gene's germline CDR1 is SQVTM and CDR2 ANQGSEA. The V and J ends lost 6 bases and 1 base, in that order; junction bases with no gene match: 8. CDR3 nucleotides: TGCAGCGTGAGGCCCAGGACAGGGAACACTGAAGCTTTCTTT. Translated, it gives CSVRPRTGNTEAFF. Complete variable domain (other parts from reference TRBV29-1 and TRBJ1-1): SAVISQKPSRDICQRGTSLTIQCQVDSQVTMMFWYRQQPGQSLTLIATANQGSEATYESGFVIDKFPISRPNLTFSTLTVSNMSPEDSSIYLCSVRPRTGNTEAFFGQGTRLTVV.

This clone was observed a few times. This chain connects TRBV4-3 to TRBJ2-3; 12 positions match TRBD2. This CDR3 has 18 residues. The trim removed 0 bases at V and 3 bases at J, leaving 7 bases unmatched. The germline V gene encodes CDR1 LGHNA and CDR2 YSLEER. The CDR3 is CASSQDPTSGSLTDTQYF. CDR3 nucleotides: TGCGCCAGCAGCCAAGATCCGACTAGCGGGAGCTTGACAGATACGCAGTATTTT.

In its sample, this clone was seen a few times. The chain uses TRBV28 and TRBJ2-5, with D unresolved. CDR1 is MDHEN, CDR2 SYDVKM, per germline. The length of the CDR3 is 14 residues. Trimming shortened V by 3 bases and J by 5 bases, and 13 bases separated the two germline ends. The CDR3 nucleotides read TGTGCCAGCAGTTTCCCTAATAGTTTGGAGACCCAGTACTTC. This translates into CASSFPNSLETQYF.

The V gene is TRBV5-4, the J gene TRBJ1-1; D is ambiguous. V gave up 0 bases and J gave up 0 bases, with 9 bases separating them. This CDR3 region has 15 residues. Germline V gives CDR1 SGHNT, CDR2 YYREEE (reference sequence). CDR3 nucleotide sequence: TGTGCCAGCAGCTTGGACCGAGTCATGAACACTGAAGCTTTCTTT. Translation gives CASSLDRVMNTEAFF.

The chain couples TRBV30 to TRBJ2-7; tentative D call: TRBD2 (7 bases). CDR1 and CDR2 (germline): GTSNPN, SVGIG (reference sequence). Trimming cost V 2 bases and J 7 bases, with 18 bases left between them. This CDR3 contains 14 residues. CDR3 sequence reads: CAWSLGGGPGEQYF. The CDR3 region has the DNA TGTGCCTGGAGTTTAGGGGGAGGGCCAGGGGAGCAGTACTTC.

The rearrangement links TRBV9 to TRBJ2-1, with a possible D match to TRBD2 (6 bases). Germline V lookup: CDR1 SGDLS, CDR2 YYNGEE. The CDR3 is 13 residues long. V was clipped by 3 bases and J by 10 bases, with 14 bases between them. Here the CDR3 reads CASSEGLRGEQFF. The CDR3 bases are TGTGCCAGCAGCGAGGGACTCCGGGGGGAGCAGTTCTTC.

The rearrangement joins TRBV29-1 to TRBJ2-3; 7 bases map to TRBD2. This CDR3 is 16 amino acids long. The V and J ends lost 6 bases and 8 bases, in that order; junction bases with no gene match: 20. CDR1 SQVTM and CDR2 ANQGSEA come from the germline V gene. For the CDR3, the DNA is TGCAGCGTGTTCCTACTAGCGCTGATGACGGCCCCTACGCAGTATTTT. Its protein is CSVFLLALMTAPTQYF.

There are a few counts of this clone. This chain links TRBV7-6 with TRBJ2-5; tentative D call: TRBD2 (6 bases). The V and J ends lost 8 bases and 2 bases respectively, with 12 bases between them. Germline V gene data show CDR1 as SGHVS and CDR2 as FNYEAQ. The CDR3 sequence is 13 residues long. The CDR3 is CASEQGGQETQYF. The DNA of the CDR3 is TGTGCCAGCGAGCAGGGAGGTCAAGAGACCCAGTACTTC. The full variable domain, its missing parts supplied by reference TRBV7-6 and TRBJ2-5, is GAGVSQSPRYKVTKRGQDVALRCDPISGHVSLYWYRQALGQGPEFLTYFNYEAQQDKSGLPNDRFSAERPEGSISTLTIQRTEQRDSAMYRCASEQGGQETQYFGPGTRLLVL.

This clone was detected only a few times. The chain has TRBV5-1 and TRBJ2-5, with TRBD2 matching over 7 bases. V lost 4 bases to trimming and J lost 4 bases; unmatched junction nucleotides: 4. The CDR3 covers 13 residues. Per germline, CDR1 SGHRS and CDR2 YFSETQ. CDR3 DNA sequence: TGCGCCAGCAGCCGATGGGGGGGAGAGACCCAGTACTTC. This gives the protein CASSRWGGETQYF.

Comments on this clone: One junction end disagrees with the germline gene, perhaps due to a read error. The rearrangement joins TRBV7-7 to TRBJ2-5; a weak D match, TRBD1 (6 bases). CDR1 and CDR2 (germline): SSHAT, FNYEAQ (reference sequence). The CDR3 has 15 amino acids. The CDR3 DNA reads TGTGCTAGCAGCTTAATGGTGGGGGCCCGAGTGGCCCAGTACTTC. Encoded protein: CASSLMVGARVAQYF.

This clone was counted a few times. The chain employs TRBV11-2 and TRBJ1-2, with TRBD1 matching 9 bases. The CDR3 covers 16 residues. Looked up from germline, CDR1 is SGHAT and CDR2 is FQNNGV. The junction had 14 bases not matched to a gene; V was cut back by 4 bases and J by 8 bases. The CDR3 reads CASSSVSRDRVKGYTF. In nucleotides, the CDR3 is TGTGCCAGCAGCTCCGTCTCCCGGGACAGGGTGAAAGGCTACACCTTC.

A few counts support this clone. V usage is TRBV18 and J usage is TRBJ2-3; TRBD2 agrees at 9 bases. The trim removed 3 bases at V and 5 bases at J, leaving 6 bases unmatched. Looked up from germline, CDR1 is KGHSH and CDR2 is LQKENI. The CDR3 spans 15 residues. The CDR3 DNA reads TGTGCCAGCTCACCCACTAGCGGGTACAAAGATACGCAGTATTTT. It translates to CASSPTSGYKDTQYF.